Following are 9 T cell receptor beta chains from one sample sequenced in a study of T cell responses to AZD1222 COVID-19 vaccine (dated by TCRdb to the early 2020s). Taken with the paper, the label for time point translates to: baseline before first vaccination. Receptor libraries were prepared by the immunoSEQ multiplex PCR assay. TCRdb limited this immuneACCESS table to in-frame rearrangements with V and J called. A share of clones is missing; checked studies link under half to unresolved V genes, and the rest is unexplained. This sample gives approximately 100,000 clones in total; about nine tenths of them show up just once. The top ten clones comprise 1% to 1.5% of the sample. Here the sequenced sample was peripheral blood, taken on day 0 of AZD1222 vaccination. The receptors shown here come from an adult in good health.

This chain joins TRBV6-5 and TRBJ2-7; the D gene is possibly TRBD2 (5 bases). The germline V gene encodes CDR1 MNHEY and CDR2 SVGAGI. This CDR3 is 13 amino acids long. Trimming shortened V by 5 bases and J by 3 bases, and 11 bases separated the two germline ends. CDR3 DNA: TGTGCCAGCAGTCGAGGGATTCTCTACGAGCAGTACTTC. It codes for CASSRGILYEQYF.

This chain uses TRBV6-6 with TRBJ2-7; no clear D gene. The V gene lost 2 bases and the J gene lost 3 bases, with 14 bases spanning the gap. The CDR3 contains 15 residues. CDR1 is MNHNY, CDR2 SVGAGI, per germline (reference sequence). As DNA, the CDR3 is TGTGCCAGCAGTTACAGGTCCCACTGGGGCTACGAGCAGTACTTC. Translating gives CASSYRSHWGYEQYF.

The CDR3 loop reads CASSPPQDTGELFF. DNA for the CDR3: TGTGCCAGCAGCCCTCCTCAGGACACCGGGGAGCTGTTTTTT. This chain uses TRBV9 with TRBJ2-2, with D unclear. Deletions cut 4 bases from V and 3 bases from J, with 10 bases between. CDR3 length: 14 amino acids. CDR1 SGDLS and CDR2 YYNGEE come from the germline V gene.

V is TRBV3-1 (or the pseudogene TRBV3-2) and J is TRBJ2-1; 12 bases align to TRBD2. Per the germline V gene, CDR1 is LGHDT and CDR2 is YNNKEL (reference sequence). This CDR3 is 15 amino acids long. V lost 1 base and J lost 12; bases outside the gene matches: 7. The CDR3 is CASSQAGTSGGMQFF. In nucleotides, the CDR3 is TGTGCCAGCAGCCAAGCCGGTACTAGCGGGGGGATGCAGTTCTTC.

The V call is TRBV25-1, the J call TRBJ1-1; unclear D gene. The CDR3 is 13 residues long. Looked up from germline, CDR1 is MGHDK and CDR2 is SYGVNS. Trimming shortened V by 2 bases and J by 0 bases, and 4 bases separated the two germline ends. CDR3 in DNA: TGTGCCAGCAGTGAAGGGGTGAACACTGAAGCTTTCTTT. Protein sequence: CASSEGVNTEAFF.

The chain recombines TRBV27 with TRBJ1-6, with D unclear. Germline-derived CDR1 and CDR2 are MNHEY and SMNVEV (reference sequence). This CDR3 has 15 amino acids. Trimming cost V 2 bases and J 10 bases, with 15 bases left between them. In nucleotides, the CDR3 is TGTGCCAGCAGTTTACGTGGGGTTCGGTTATCACCCCTCCACTTT. Protein sequence: CASSLRGVRLSPLHF.

This clone was detected once. Here the CDR3 reads CASSTGTGGPNYGYTF. CDR3 coding DNA: TGTGCCAGCAGCACCGGGACAGGGGGACCTAACTATGGCTACACCTTC. This chain joins TRBV27 and TRBJ1-2; TRBD1 aligns across 11 bases. CDR3 length: 16 residues. Germline V lookup: CDR1 MNHEY, CDR2 SMNVEV (reference sequence). The junction had 6 bases not matched to a gene; V was cut back by 6 bases and J by 0 bases.

CDR3: CASSLRLNTEAFF. CDR3 coding DNA: TGTGCCAGCAGCCTAAGACTGAACACTGAAGCTTTCTTT. The chain couples TRBV28 to TRBJ1-1; D is undetermined. The V and J ends lost 6 bases and 0 bases respectively, with 8 bases between them. CDR1 MDHEN and CDR2 SYDVKM come from the germline V gene. The CDR3 consists of 13 residues.

The V call is TRBV4-1, the J call TRBJ1-4, with 7 positions matching TRBD1. The ends lost 8 bases at V and 8 bases at J; junction bases unmatched: 14. CDR3 length: 15 residues. The germline V gene encodes CDR1 MGHRA and CDR2 YSYEKL. The CDR3 region has the DNA TGCGCCAGCTCCTCCTCCAGACAGGGTACGGAAAAACTGTTTTTT. Protein sequence: CASSSSRQGTEKLFF.